This TCR beta chain was recovered during a study of neurological immune-mediated disorders. Per germline, CDR1 SGHRS and CDR2 YFSETQ. The CDR3 sequence is 14 residues long. The J segment lost 5 bases and the V segment lost 1 base, leaving 3 bases of the junction unmatched. The team produced cDNA through 5'RACE using 10-nucleotide random UMIs. One entry per CDR3 protein, called by TCRdb with MiXCR from the 5' RACE reads. This sample has about 90,000 distinct CDR3 sequences, with about 13% found just once. Specified time point: longitudinal time-point 2. Source material was 2 million unsorted PBMCs, stored at -80 °C in RNAlater. In the case of this clonotype: No antigen is known for it.

Findings and limits, study-wide: The study found no CDR3 amino acid sequences shared by expanded clones across subjects, suggesting private repertoires in all groups. Expansion of TCR clones was greatest in HTLV-1-associated myelopathy and smallest in multiple sclerosis, where it fell below that of healthy controls.

This rearrangement joins TRBV5-1 to TRBJ2-1; 7 nucleotides match TRBD1. Sequencing was performed on PBMCs. The TCR comes from a female donor with HTLV-1-associated myelopathy (HAM/TSP). The CDR3 DNA is TGCGCCAGCAGCTTGTGGGACAGAGACAATGAGCAGTTCTTC. Translation: CASSLWDRDNEQFF.